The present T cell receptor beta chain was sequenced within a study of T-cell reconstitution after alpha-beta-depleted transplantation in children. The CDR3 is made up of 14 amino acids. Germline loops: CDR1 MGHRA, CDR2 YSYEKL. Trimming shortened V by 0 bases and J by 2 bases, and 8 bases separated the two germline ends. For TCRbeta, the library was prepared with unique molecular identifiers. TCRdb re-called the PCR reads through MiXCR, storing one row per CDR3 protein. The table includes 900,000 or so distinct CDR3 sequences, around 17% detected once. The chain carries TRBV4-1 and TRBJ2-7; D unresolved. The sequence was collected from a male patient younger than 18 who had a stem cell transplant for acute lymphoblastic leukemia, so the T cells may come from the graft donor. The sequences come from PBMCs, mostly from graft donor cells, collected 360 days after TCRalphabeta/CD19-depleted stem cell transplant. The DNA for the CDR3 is TGCGCCAGCAGCCAAGATCTTCCCCCCTACGAGCAGTACTTC. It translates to CASSQDLPPYEQYF.